The next 3 T cell receptor beta chains were all read from a single sample in a study of T cells in Graves' hyperthyroidism and ophthalmopathy. Amplified TCR beta CDR3 regions came from RNA transcripts. Carried out on the TCR CDR3, a first-round RT-PCR used the HTBI primer set. TCRdb ran MiXCR on the multiplex PCR reads and lists one entry per CDR3 protein. The sample yields a few hundred thousand distinct CDR3 sequences, 15% to 19% seen once. The sample consisted of blood. Source of these receptors: a woman aged 25 to 45 with Graves' hyperthyroidism.

To note about this clonotype: This may be a read error, as it is one base from a much larger clone. V and J are TRBV10-1 and TRBJ2-7; the match to TRBD1 covers 9 bases. The CDR3 runs 13 residues. The germline V gene has CDR1 WNHNN and CDR2 SYGVQD (reference sequence). The CDR3 DNA is TGCGCCAGCCAACCGGGACAGGGCTACAAGCAGTACTTC. Amino acid sequence: CASQPGQGYKQYF.

This clonotype was picked up many times. This sequence joins TRBV28 and TRBJ1-5; perhaps TRBD1 as D (5 bases). Trimming removed 5 bases at V and 2 bases at J, with 19 bases between. Per germline, CDR1 MDHEN and CDR2 SYDVKM. The CDR3 totals 17 residues. Here the CDR3 reads CASSPQRGARGNQPQHF. CDR3 nucleotides: TGTGCCAGCAGTCCCCAGCGAGGGGCTAGGGGCAATCAGCCCCAGCATTTT.

The CDR3 coding sequence is TGTGGGGTTGGCCTCGTCGGGAGTCGGATCACCGGGGAGCTGTTTTTT. This gives the protein CGVGLVGSRITGELFF. This sequence joins TRBV30 and TRBJ2-2, with a tentative D call TRBD2 (6 bases). The CDR3 consists of 16 residues. Per germline, CDR1 GTSNPN and CDR2 SVGIG (reference sequence).